The next 22 T cell receptor beta chains were all read from a single sample in a study of T cell changes during pregnancy in multiple sclerosis. Sequencing was performed with immunoSEQ multiplex PCR; in TCRdb, only in-frame clones are kept and a portion is missing. Counted here are some 29,000 clones, about 89% occurring once; the ten biggest clones make up around 10%. Sequencing was performed on CD8+ T cells from peripheral blood mononuclear cells, taken in the third trimester of pregnancy. The receptors shown here come from a female donor with multiple sclerosis, enrolled in a pregnancy study.

This rearrangement joins TRBV5-1 to TRBJ1-2, with TRBD1 as a possible D gene (6 bases). Germline-derived CDR1 and CDR2 are SGHRS and YFSETQ. Trimming removed 0 bases at V and 5 bases at J, with 14 bases between. The length of the CDR3 is 15 residues. CDR3 sequence: CASSLEMNRVYGYTF. The DNA for the CDR3 is TGCGCCAGCAGCTTGGAGATGAACAGGGTTTATGGCTACACCTTC.

This clone was seen once. This sequence joins TRBV7-8 and TRBJ2-1, with D possibly TRBD2 on 5 matching bases. Germline assignment: CDR1 SGHVS and CDR2 FQNEAQ. V was clipped by 6 bases and J by 0 bases, with 12 bases between them. This CDR3 is built from 15 residues. CDR3 DNA sequence: TGTGCCAGCAGATATAGCGCCAGCTCCTACAATGAGCAGTTCTTC. This translates into CASRYSASSYNEQFF.

The chain employs TRBV2 and TRBJ2-3; D may be TRBD2 (6 bases). The ends were cut back, 1 base at V and 5 bases at J, with 16 bases in the middle. Germline CDR1 reads SNHLY; CDR2 reads FYNNEI. The CDR3 runs to 16 residues. The CDR3 DNA reads TGTGCCAGCAGTGAAGACGGAACGGCGGGGTTAGATACGCAGTATTTT. Translation gives CASSEDGTAGLDTQYF.

The V and J genes are TRBV5-6 and TRBJ1-1; TRBD1 agrees at 7 bases. CDR3 length equals 12 residues. V lost 5 bases to trimming and J lost 9 bases; unmatched junction nucleotides: 7. Germline V gene data show CDR1 as SGHDT and CDR2 as YYEEEE. CDR3 DNA sequence: TGTGCCAGCAGGACACAGGGGACAAAAGCTTTCTTT. As protein: CASRTQGTKAFF.

Only one count was recorded for this clone. The chain couples TRBV6-6 to TRBJ2-1; 8 bases agree with TRBD2. This CDR3 comprises 14 residues. The V segment lost 0 bases and the J segment 6 bases; nucleotides outside the gene matches: 1. Germline-derived CDR1 and CDR2 are MNHNY and SVGAGI (reference sequence). CDR3 region: CASSYSGTSNEQFF. The CDR3 DNA is TGTGCCAGCAGTTACTCCGGGACTAGCAATGAGCAGTTCTTC.

The V gene is TRBV7-9, the J gene TRBJ2-7; 11 bases are a match to TRBD2. Germline V gene data show CDR1 as SEHNR and CDR2 as FQNEAQ (reference sequence). The CDR3 has 17 amino acids. The trim removed 2 bases at V and 3 bases at J, leaving 9 bases unmatched. This chain's CDR3 is CASSLSLGTSGFYEQYF. CDR3 bases: TGTGCCAGCAGCTTATCATTAGGGACTAGCGGATTCTACGAGCAGTACTTC.

This clone has a handful of counts. CDR3 coding DNA: TGTGCCAGAGACCGGGACAGGGGGGCCTATGGCTACACCTTC. Translating it yields CARDRDRGAYGYTF. The gene calls are TRBV19 and TRBJ1-2, with TRBD1 identical over 11 bases. The CDR3 extends over 14 amino acids. The germline gives CDR1 LNHDA, CDR2 SQIVND (reference sequence). Trimming removed 9 bases from V and 4 bases from J; junction bases left unmatched: 7.

The V gene is TRBV5-1, the J gene TRBJ2-7, with TRBD1 matching 9 bases. V trimming: 3 bases; J trimming: 2 bases; junction bases outside the gene matches: 3. Germline V gene sequence: CDR1 SGHRS, CDR2 YFSETQ. The CDR3 sequence is 14 residues long. CDR3 amino acids: CASSWGTGTYEQYF. The CDR3 DNA is TGCGCCAGCAGCTGGGGGACAGGGACCTACGAGCAGTACTTC. The full variable domain, in which reference TRBV5-1 and TRBJ2-7 provide the parts outside the CDR3, is KAGVTQTPRYLIKTRGQQVTLSCSPISGHRSVSWYQQTPGQGLQFLFEYFSETQRNKGNFPGRFSGRQFSNSRSEMNVSTLELGDSALYLCASSWGTGTYEQYFGPGTRLTVT.

This clone has more than one count but fewer than ten. The chain recombines TRBV9 with TRBJ2-7; no clear D. This CDR3 is built from 14 residues. The ends were cut back, 0 bases at V and 2 bases at J, with 9 bases in the middle. CDR1 is SGDLS, CDR2 YYNGEE, per germline. In nucleotides, the CDR3 is TGTGCCAGCAGCGTAGCCGACACCGCCTACGAGCAGTACTTC. This translates into CASSVADTAYEQYF. The full variable domain, with the rest looked up from reference TRBV9 and TRBJ2-7, is DSGVTQTPKHLITATGQRVTLRCSPRSGDLSVYWYQQSLDQGLQFLIQYYNGEERAKGNILERFSAQQFPDLHSELNLSSLELGDSALYFCASSVADTAYEQYFGPGTRLTVT.

Notes on this clone: The identical CDR3 is also encoded by other nucleotide sequences in the sample. The chain is built from TRBV27 and TRBJ1-2; D may be TRBD1 (5 bases). Looked up from germline, CDR1 is MNHEY and CDR2 is SMNVEV (reference sequence). The CDR3 sequence is 13 residues long. V lost 2 bases to trimming and J lost 6 bases, with 10 bases between them. This CDR3 reads CASSLGGSDGYTF. CDR3 DNA: TGTGCCAGCAGTTTAGGGGGGTCCGATGGCTACACCTTC.

This sequence joins TRBV14 and TRBJ2-2, with D tentatively TRBD2 (5 bases). The CDR3 is made up of 14 amino acids. Germline CDR1 SGHDN, CDR2 FVKESK. The V and J ends lost 5 bases and 0 bases respectively, with 7 bases between them. CDR3 bases: TGTGCCAGCAGCGGACTCGCGAACACCGGGGAGCTGTTTTTT. Translating gives CASSGLANTGELFF.

V gene TRBV6-6 combines with J gene TRBJ2-1, with 7 bases lining up with TRBD2. After removal of 8 bases from V and 4 bases from J, the junction contained 8 bases not matched to a gene. Germline CDR1 reads MNHNY; CDR2 reads SVGAGI (reference sequence). The CDR3 sequence is 14 residues long. CDR3 bases: TGTGCCAGCGGCGAACTAGCGCAGTACAATGAGCAGTTCTTC. Protein sequence: CASGELAQYNEQFF.

The CDR3 here is CASSLGQGALTGYTF. DNA of the CDR3: TGTGCCAGCAGCCTCGGACAGGGGGCGCTTACTGGCTACACCTTC. J is TRBJ1-2 and V is TRBV7-9; 11 nucleotides line up with TRBD1. V lost 5 bases and J lost 7; bases outside the gene matches: 9. Per the germline V gene, CDR1 is SEHNR and CDR2 is FQNEAQ (reference sequence). The CDR3 is 15 residues long.

Here the CDR3 reads CASSAGGQTEAFF. CDR3 bases: TGTGCCAGCAGCGCCGGGGGTCAGACTGAAGCTTTCTTT. This chain connects TRBV9 to TRBJ1-1, with a tentative D call TRBD1 (5 bases). Germline assignment: CDR1 SGDLS and CDR2 YYNGEE. The CDR3 has 13 residues. V gave up 3 bases and J gave up 5 bases, with 11 bases separating them.

The V gene is TRBV5-1, the J gene TRBJ1-1; D might be TRBD1 (6 bases). V was trimmed by 7 bases and J by 2 bases, leaving 21 bases between them. Germline loops: CDR1 SGHRS, CDR2 YFSETQ. The CDR3 runs 16 residues. DNA of the CDR3: TGCGCCAGCGCCCTCAAGCGGACAGCACTCAACACTGAAGCTTTCTTT. Protein: CASALKRTALNTEAFF.

CDR3 nucleotides: TGTGCCACCCCCCCCCTTGACAGGAACACTGAAGCTTTCTTT. Protein sequence: CATPPLDRNTEAFF. The chain combines TRBV27 with TRBJ1-1; D is perhaps TRBD1 (5 bases). Trimming left V 10 bases short and J 1 base short, with 16 bases between. The CDR3 length is 14 residues. Germline V gene data show CDR1 as MNHEY and CDR2 as SMNVEV (reference sequence).

The chain couples TRBV11-2 to TRBJ2-7, with 12 bases matching TRBD2. Per the germline V gene, CDR1 is SGHAT and CDR2 is FQNNGV. The CDR3 is 16 residues long. Losses at the gene ends were 3 bases for V and 3 bases for J; bases not matched to a gene: 6. CDR3 nucleotide sequence: TGTGCCAGCAGCTTGGCCCAACTAGCGGGAGGCTACGAGCAGTACTTC. This encodes CASSLAQLAGGYEQYF.

The rearrangement links TRBV9 to TRBJ2-2; 14 bases match TRBD2. The CDR3 loop spans 17 amino acids. V lost 3 bases and J lost 4; bases outside the gene matches: 5. Looked up from germline, CDR1 is SGDLS and CDR2 is YYNGEE. Here the CDR3 reads CASSGLAGGPRTGELFF. CDR3 nucleotide sequence: TGTGCCAGCAGCGGACTAGCGGGGGGGCCTCGCACCGGGGAGCTGTTTTTT.

The CDR3 region has the DNA TGTGCCAGCAGCTTGACAGGGCGAAACACTGAAGCTTTCTTT. It translates to CASSLTGRNTEAFF. V gene TRBV5-5 combines with J gene TRBJ1-1; D possibly corresponds to TRBD1 (6 bases). The CDR3 contains 14 residues. Germline lookup yields CDR1 SGHKS and CDR2 YYEKEE (reference sequence). The V end was cut by 1 base, the J end by 2 bases, with 9 bases between.

V gene TRBV27 combines with J gene TRBJ1-1; D unclear. Per the germline V gene, CDR1 is MNHEY and CDR2 is SMNVEV (reference sequence). This CDR3 has 15 residues. Trimming took 3 bases from V and 0 from J, leaving 11 bases between them. CDR3 nucleotide sequence: TGTGCCAGCAGTTTTGAACAGAACATGAACACTGAAGCTTTCTTT. Translating gives CASSFEQNMNTEAFF.

The genes are TRBV28 and TRBJ2-7, with 9 bases aligning to TRBD1. Germline V gene lookup returns CDR1 MDHEN and CDR2 SYDVKM. V dropped 5 bases and J dropped 2; count of bases not matched to a gene: 7. There are 15 residues in the CDR3. CDR3 in DNA: TGTGCCAGCAGTCCTTGGGACAGGGTAGCCTACGAGCAGTACTTC. This codes for CASSPWDRVAYEQYF.

In DNA, the CDR3 is TGTGCCAGCAGCCCTTTACCGGAAGAGCGGGAGGGCCCGGATGAGCAGTTCTTC. This codes for CASSPLPEEREGPDEQFF. V and J are TRBV7-3 and TRBJ2-1; 10 nucleotides align to TRBD2. Germline V CDR1 and CDR2: SGHTA, FQGTGA. The CDR3 loop spans 18 amino acids. After removal of 5 bases from V and 8 bases from J, the junction contained 18 bases not matched to a gene.